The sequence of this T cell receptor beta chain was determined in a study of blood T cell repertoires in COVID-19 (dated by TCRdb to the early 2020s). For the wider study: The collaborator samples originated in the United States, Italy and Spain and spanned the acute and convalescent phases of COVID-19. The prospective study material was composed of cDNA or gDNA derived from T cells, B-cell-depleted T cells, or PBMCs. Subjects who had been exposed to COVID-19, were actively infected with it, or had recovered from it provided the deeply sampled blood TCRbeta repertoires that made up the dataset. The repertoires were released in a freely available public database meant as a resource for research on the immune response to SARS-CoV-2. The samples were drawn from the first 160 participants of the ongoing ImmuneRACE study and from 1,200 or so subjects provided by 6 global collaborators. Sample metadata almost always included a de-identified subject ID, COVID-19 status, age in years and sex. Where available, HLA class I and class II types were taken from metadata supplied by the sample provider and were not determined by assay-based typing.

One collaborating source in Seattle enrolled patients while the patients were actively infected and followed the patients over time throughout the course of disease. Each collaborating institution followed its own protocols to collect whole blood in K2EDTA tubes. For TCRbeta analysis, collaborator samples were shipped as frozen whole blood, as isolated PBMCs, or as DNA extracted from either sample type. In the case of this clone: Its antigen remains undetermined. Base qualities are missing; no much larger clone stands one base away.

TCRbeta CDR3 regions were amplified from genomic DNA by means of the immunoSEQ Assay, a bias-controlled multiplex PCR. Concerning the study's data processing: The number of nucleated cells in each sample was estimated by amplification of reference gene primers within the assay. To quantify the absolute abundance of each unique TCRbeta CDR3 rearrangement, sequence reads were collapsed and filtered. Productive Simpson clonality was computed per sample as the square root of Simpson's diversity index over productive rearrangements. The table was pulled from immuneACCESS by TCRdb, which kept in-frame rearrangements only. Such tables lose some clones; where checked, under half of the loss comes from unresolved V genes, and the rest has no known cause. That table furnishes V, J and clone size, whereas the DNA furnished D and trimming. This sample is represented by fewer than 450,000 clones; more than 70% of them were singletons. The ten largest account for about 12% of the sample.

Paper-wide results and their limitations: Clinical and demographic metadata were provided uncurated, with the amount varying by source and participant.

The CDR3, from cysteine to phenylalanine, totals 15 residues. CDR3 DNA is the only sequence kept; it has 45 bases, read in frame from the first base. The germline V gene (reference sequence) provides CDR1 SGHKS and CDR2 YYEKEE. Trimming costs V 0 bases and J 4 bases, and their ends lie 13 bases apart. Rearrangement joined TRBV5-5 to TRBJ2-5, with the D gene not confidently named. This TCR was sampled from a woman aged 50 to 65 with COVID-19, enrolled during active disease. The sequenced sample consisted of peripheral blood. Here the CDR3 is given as CASSLGDVQRETQYF. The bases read TGTGCCAGCAGCTTGGGAGATGTTCAGCGAGAGACCCAGTACTTC.